This TCR beta chain was captured by sequencing in a study of T cell repertoires in cytomegalovirus infection. About the research overall: Indications came from public TCR beta signatures; they pointed to CMV infection and to a matching HLA type. General study points: Identification of carriers of CMV plus the relevant HLA was achieved through cumulative public TCR beta family frequency.

TCRdb processed the reads anew with MiXCR; each CDR3 protein has one entry. This sample carries hundreds of thousands of distinct CDR3 sequences, around 30% of them seen once, and the ten largest clones take roughly a sixth. To note about this clonotype: No antigen is known for it.

This TCR came from a human donor in good health (CMV status not recorded). Some clones in this sample may be carry-over from other donors' samples. The sequencing used cultured PBMCs, collected from culture after CMV antigen stimulation.

The CDR3 DNA reads as TGTGCCAGCAGCGTAGGGGGGGGCCGAGATACGCAGTATTTT. This gives the protein CASSVGGGRDTQYF. The chain is built from TRBV9 and TRBJ2-3; D possibly corresponds to TRBD2 (7 bases). Germline values: CDR1 SGDLS, CDR2 YYNGEE. With 0 bases removed from V and 5 bases from J, the gap between germline ends came to 10 bases. The CDR3 has 14 amino acids.